The 19 T cell receptor beta chains presented below share a single source sample, sequenced in a study of molecular identifiers for immune sequencing clone quantification. TCRdb re-called the PCR reads with MiXCR, one entry per CDR3 protein. The sample lists hundreds of thousands of distinct CDR3 sequences, about 20% occurring once. Sequencing was performed on naive CD8+ T cells from blood, with Jurkat cell RNA spiked in. Regarding subset: FACS-sorted CD8+CD4-CCR7+CD45RA+ naive T cells. The origin of the receptors is a human donor in good health. Some libraries in this study had Jurkat cell RNA spiked in.

This clonotype was seen ten or more times. This rearrangement joins TRBV6-2 or TRBV6-3 to TRBJ1-5; D is unresolved. V lost 4 bases to trimming and J lost 5 bases, with 15 bases between them. Germline V gives CDR1 MNHEY, CDR2 SVGEGT. This CDR3 is built from 15 residues. The CDR3 loop is CASSLTSFGDQPQHF. In nucleotides, the CDR3 is TGTGCCAGCAGTTTAACCTCCTTCGGGGATCAGCCCCAGCATTTT.

This clonotype was counted many times. This chain connects TRBV5-4 to TRBJ2-7; D may correspond to TRBD1 or TRBD2 (5 bases each). CDR3 length: 17 residues. V was trimmed by 0 bases and J by 0 bases, leaving 16 bases between them. From germline, CDR1 is SGHNT and CDR2 YYREEE (reference sequence). CDR3 DNA: TGTGCCAGCAGCTTGGTGGGGCTAGCTGGGAGCTCCTACGAGCAGTACTTC. It codes for CASSLVGLAGSSYEQYF.

In its sample, this clonotype was seen many times. The rearrangement uses TRBV4-1 and TRBJ1-6, with TRBD1 matching over 9 bases. J lost 7 bases, V lost 2 bases, and 6 bases had no gene match. This CDR3 is built from 16 residues. Germline V gene data show CDR1 as MGHRA and CDR2 as YSYEKL. The CDR3 DNA reads TGCGCCAGCAGCCAAAATACGGGACAGGGAAATTCACCCCTCCACTTT. It codes for CASSQNTGQGNSPLHF.

This clonotype occurred a few times. This sequence joins TRBV29-1 and TRBJ2-7; D possibly matches TRBD1 or TRBD2 (5 bases each). The length of the CDR3 is 13 residues. CDR1 and CDR2 (germline): SQVTM, ANQGSEA. V lost 7 bases and J 3 bases, leaving 16 bases between the germline ends. The CDR3 region has the DNA TGCAGCGCGCAAGGGACGCATAACTACGAGCAGTACTTC. Its translation is CSAQGTHNYEQYF.

The table lists this clonotype with many counts. The chain employs TRBV20-1 and TRBJ1-1, with D unclear. CDR3 length equals 13 residues. With 1 base removed from V and 1 base from J, the gap between germline ends came to 7 bases. Per germline, CDR1 DFQATT and CDR2 SNEGSKA (reference sequence). This chain's CDR3 is CSARGWENTEAFF. The CDR3 nucleotides are TGCAGTGCTAGAGGCTGGGAGAACACTGAAGCTTTCTTT.

Notes on this clonotype: The germline gene is not matched at one end of the junction; a read error may be the cause. The chain couples TRBV4-2 to TRBJ2-7; D assignment may be TRBD1 or TRBD2 (7 bases each). The CDR3 covers 15 residues. Germline V lookup: CDR1 LGHNA, CDR2 YNFKEQ. CDR3 protein: CACSQGGGGDYEQYF. CDR3 nucleotides: TGTGCCTGCAGCCAAGGGGGCGGGGGAGACTACGAGCAGTACTTC.

With regard to this clonotype: A much larger clone lies one base from this, so it may be a read error. The chain is built from TRBV5-1 and TRBJ2-1; D might be TRBD1 or TRBD2, each matching 7 bases. Germline assignment: CDR1 SGHRS and CDR2 YFSETQ. This CDR3 spans 16 amino acids. CDR3 loop: CASSPGQRTSINEQSF. For the CDR3, the DNA is TGCGCCAGCAGCCCGGGACAGAGGACTAGTATCAATGAGCAGTCCTTC.

This clonotype was recorded many times. The genes are TRBV5-4 and TRBJ2-4; D not certain. The length of the CDR3 is 14 residues. Germline CDR1 reads SGHNT; CDR2 reads YYREEE (reference sequence). The V end lost 2 bases, the J end lost 9 bases, and 15 bases lay between the germline ends. CDR3 nucleotide sequence: TGTGCCAGCAGCTTCAGGACCGATGGAACCATTCAGTACTTC. This codes for CASSFRTDGTIQYF.

The table lists this clonotype with many counts. The chain uses TRBV4-3 and TRBJ2-7; 11 positions agree with TRBD2. V lost 5 bases to trimming and J lost 2 bases; unmatched junction nucleotides: 5. This CDR3 has 15 amino acids. Germline V CDR1 and CDR2: LGHNA, YSLEER. In DNA, the CDR3 is TGCGCCAGCAGCGCACATAGCGGGAGGGCCTACGAGCAGTACTTC. Protein sequence: CASSAHSGRAYEQYF.

This clonotype has just a few counts. The chain combines TRBV7-8 with TRBJ2-2, with D possibly called TRBD1 or TRBD2 (5 bases each). CDR1 is SGHVS, CDR2 FQNEAQ, per germline. This CDR3 is 15 amino acids long. V was shortened by 0 bases and J by 6 bases, with 11 bases between the two germline ends. The CDR3 sequence: CASSLALRGPGELFF. CDR3 nucleotides: TGTGCCAGCAGCTTAGCGCTTCGGGGCCCCGGGGAGCTGTTTTTT. Together with reference TRBV7-8 and TRBJ2-2, the CDR3 gives the full variable domain: GAGVSQSPRYKVAKRGQDVALRCDPISGHVSLFWYQQALGQGPEFLTYFQNEAQLDKSGLPSDRFFAERPEGSVSTLKIQRTQQEDSAVYLCASSLALRGPGELFFGEGSRLTVL.

In this sample, this clonotype turned up a few times. V and J are TRBV7-9 and TRBJ1-1; tentatively, D is TRBD1 (6 bases). Germline V gene lookup returns CDR1 SEHNR and CDR2 FQNEAQ (reference sequence). V was clipped by 4 bases and J by 8 bases, with 14 bases between them. This CDR3 is 13 amino acids long. This CDR3 reads CASSSSGHPEAFF. Here the CDR3 DNA reads TGTGCCAGCAGCTCCTCGGGACACCCCGAAGCTTTCTTT.

The gene calls are TRBV4-3 and TRBJ2-2; 9 bases match TRBD1. The V segment lost 0 bases and the J segment 0 bases; nucleotides outside the gene matches: 5. Germline loops: CDR1 LGHNA, CDR2 YSLEER. The length of the CDR3 is 18 residues. This CDR3 is CASSQDHTGGPNTGELFF. The CDR3 DNA reads TGCGCCAGCAGCCAAGACCATACAGGGGGCCCGAACACCGGGGAGCTGTTTTTT.

With respect to this clonotype: This sequence may be a read error, since a much larger clone differs from it by one base. The chain is built from TRBV4-1 and TRBJ2-5; TRBD2 matches 7 bases. The germline gives CDR1 MGHRA, CDR2 YSYEKL. This CDR3 is built from 17 residues. CDR3 bases: TGCGCCCGCAGCGCAAGCGGCGCGGGGGTGCCTCAAGAGACCCAGTACTTC. Its translation: CARSASGAGVPQETQYF.

Details on this clonotype: A much larger clone differs from this one at a single base, so this may be a read error. V is TRBV24-1 and J is TRBJ2-2; D not certain. The CDR3 sequence is 17 residues long. Germline-derived CDR1 and CDR2 are KGHDR and SFDVKD. The CDR3 sequence: CTTSDSWVGVSSGELFF. The CDR3 DNA reads TGTACCACCAGTGATTCGTGGGTCGGCGTATCTTCCGGGGAGCTGTTTTTT.

This clonotype was seen at least ten times. The chain carries TRBV19 and TRBJ2-7, with D perhaps assigned TRBD1 or TRBD2 (6 bases each). Germline CDR1 and CDR2: LNHDA and SQIVND (reference sequence). This CDR3 has 14 residues. Trimming removed 9 bases from V and 2 bases from J, with 17 bases in between. CDR3 amino acids: CASSFGGGTYEQYF. The DNA of the CDR3 is TGTGCCAGCAGTTTTGGAGGGGGTACCTACGAGCAGTACTTC. The variable domain in full, with the rest retrieved from reference TRBV19 and TRBJ2-7, is DGGITQSPKYLFRKEGQNVTLSCEQNLNHDAMYWYRQDPGQGLRLIYYSQIVNDFQKGDIAEGYSVSREKKESFPLTVTSAQKNPTAFYLCASSFGGGTYEQYFGPGTRLTVT.

This clonotype was recorded a few times. The rearrangement uses TRBV19 and TRBJ2-7; D may be TRBD2 (5 bases). V was trimmed by 3 bases and J by 3 bases, leaving 9 bases between them. Germline-derived CDR1 and CDR2 are LNHDA and SQIVND (reference sequence). The CDR3 totals 13 residues. CDR3 coding DNA: TGTGCCAGTAGTATGGGAGAACTCTACGAGCAGTACTTC. Protein product: CASSMGELYEQYF.

This clonotype appeared a few times. The rearrangement joins TRBV11-3 to TRBJ1-2, with D tentatively TRBD1 (5 bases). The CDR3 is 18 amino acids. The V and J ends lost 0 bases and 8 bases respectively, with 25 bases between them. CDR1 is SGHNT, CDR2 YENEEA, per germline. CDR3 in amino acids: CASSLESPAGIDPGGYTF. CDR3 DNA sequence: TGTGCCAGCAGCTTAGAGAGTCCCGCGGGTATTGATCCAGGGGGCTACACCTTC.

This clonotype has a count of ten or more. This sequence joins TRBV16 and TRBJ1-5, with D unresolved. From germline, CDR1 is KGHSY and CDR2 FQNENV. This CDR3 comprises 16 residues. V shed 0 bases and J shed 0 bases, with 9 bases lying between them. The CDR3 sequence is CASSQSGGYSNQPQHF. CDR3 sequence (DNA): TGTGCCAGCAGCCAATCAGGAGGGTATAGCAATCAGCCCCAGCATTTT.

Notes on this clonotype: The CDR3 carries no conserved terminal phenylalanine or tryptophan, so it likely arises from a read error. This chain joins TRBV27 and TRBJ2-3, with D perhaps TRBD2 (6 bases). V was trimmed by 5 bases and J by 11 bases, leaving 20 bases between them. The length of the CDR3 is 14 residues. Germline-derived CDR1 and CDR2 are MNHEY and SMNVEV (reference sequence). The CDR3 protein is CASSPMTSLSGQYL. The CDR3 nucleotides read TGTGCCAGCAGTCCAATGACTAGTTTATCAGGGCAGTATCTT.